A selection of T cell receptor beta chains follows, all from one sample in a study of control samples from healthy donors and cancer patients. The method was immunoSEQ multiplex PCR; TCRdb's version includes in-frame clones alone and lacks a portion of them. The sample lists 130,000 to 150,000 clones, approximately 91% occurring once. The specimen was blood. The source is a woman aged 25 to 39 in good health. CDR3s include the opening cysteine and the closing phenylalanine or tryptophan. The D gene is left open where the match is weak. Clone size appears in some rows only: once, few, many, or a class for an expanded clone.

TRBV7-8	-	-	TRBJ2-7	TGTGCCAGCAGCTTAGCGGGAGGGGGGACCTACGAGCAGTACTTC	CASSLAGGGTYEQYF
TRBV19	-	-	TRBJ1-5	TGTGCCAGTAGGTGGGCAGAAAATCAGCCCCAGCATTTT	CASRWAENQPQHF
TRBV2	TRBD2	-	TRBJ2-3	TGTGCCAGCAGCCTGGGACTAGCGCAGGATACGCAGTATTTT	CASSLGLAQDTQYF
TRBV29-1	-	-	TRBJ1-1	TGCAGCGTAAATTCCGTGGGGCAGATGAACACTGAAGCTTTCTTT	CSVNSVGQMNTEAFF
TRBV5-6	-	-	TRBJ1-5	TGTGCCAGCAGCTTTCGGGCTGGGAGCAATCAGCCCCAGCATTTT	CASSFRAGSNQPQHF
TRBV7-3	-	-	TRBJ2-3	TGTGCCAGCAGCTTTGCCTGGGCGGCAGGCACAGATACGCAGTATTTT	CASSFAWAAGTDTQYF
TRBV18	TRBD1	-	TRBJ1-2	TGTGCCAGCACACCGGGACAGAACTATGGCTACACCTTC	CASTPGQNYGYTF
TRBV9	TRBD2	-	TRBJ2-5	TGTGCCAGCAACCCGGGACTAGCGATAGAAGAGACCCAGTACTTC	CASNPGLAIEETQYF
TRBV19	-	-	TRBJ1-6	TGTGCCAGTAGTATAGCCGGAGGAGGACTCCACTTT	CASSIAGGGLHF
TRBV2	-	-	TRBJ2-3	TGTGCCCGGAGGGGGGGGCCGGACACAGATACGCAGTATTTT	CARRGGPDTDTQYF
TRBV9	-	-	TRBJ2-1	TGTGCCAGCAGCGTAGGTGACGGAAGGGGGTACAATGAGCAGTTCTTC	CASSVGDGRGYNEQFF
TRBV28	TRBD2	-	TRBJ2-7	TGTGCCAGCAGTTTTATAGCGGGAGGGCGACGCGAGCAGTACTTC	CASSFIAGGRREQYF
TRBV15	-	-	TRBJ2-1	TGTGCCACCAGCAGAGGTGCTGGGGCCTACAATGAGCAGTTCTTC	CATSRGAGAYNEQFF
TRBV5-6	-	few	TRBJ2-7	TGTGCCAGCAGCCTGGAGGGACTCCCTAACGTGCAGTACTTC	CASSLEGLPNVQYF
TRBV29-1	-	-	TRBJ2-3	TGCAGCCCGACTACCGTTAGCACAGATACGCAGTATTTT	CSPTTVSTDTQYF
TRBV14	-	-	TRBJ1-2	TGTGCCAGCAGCCAAGTTAACAGCCCTAATGGCTACACCTTC	CASSQVNSPNGYTF
TRBV6-5	-	-	TRBJ2-7	TGTGCCAGCACCCCTAGCGAGAGAGGTTCCTACGAGCAGTACTTC	CASTPSERGSYEQYF
TRBV12-3/TRBV12-4	-	-	TRBJ1-1	TGTGCCAGCAGTCCGGGGGGGGGAGAAGCTTTCTTT	CASSPGGGEAFF
TRBV3-1/TRBV3-2	TRBD2	-	TRBJ2-5	TGTGCCAGCAGCCAATCTGGACTAGCGGGAGAAGAGACCCAGTACTTC	CASSQSGLAGEETQYF
TRBV5-1	TRBD2	few	TRBJ2-7	TGCGCCAGCAGCTGGAGGGGACTAGGCTACGAGCAGTACTTC	CASSWRGLGYEQYF
TRBV7-2	-	-	TRBJ2-6	TGTGCCAGCAGCAGAGCGGCTGGGGCCAACGTCCTGACTTTC	CASSRAAGANVLTF
TRBV6-1	-	-	TRBJ2-1	TGTGCCAGCAGTGAAAGTATTACGGGAGTCTCCTACAATGAGCAGTTCTTC	CASSESITGVSYNEQFF
TRBV11-1	-	few	TRBJ2-7	TGTGCCAGCAGCCCACAGGGCCCCGCTTACTACGAGCAGTACTTC	CASSPQGPAYYEQYF
TRBV24-1	-	few	TRBJ1-4	TGTGCCACCAGTGACCCCAGGGCAACTAATGAAAAACTGTTTTTT	CATSDPRATNEKLFF
TRBV10-1	-	-	TRBJ2-7	TGCGCCAGCAGCCGGTCCGGGGGCGCCGAGCAGTACTTC	CASSRSGGAEQYF
TRBV19	TRBD1	-	TRBJ1-4	TGTGCCAGTAGTATCGGACAGGCCTGGGGTGAAAAACTGTTTTTT	CASSIGQAWGEKLFF
TRBV5-1	-	-	TRBJ2-3	TGCGCCAGCAGCTTGGTCCCAGATACGCAGTATTTT	CASSLVPDTQYF
TRBV21-1	-	once	TRBJ2-7	TGTGCCAGCAGCAACAAAGGACAGTATTACTACGAGCAGTACTTC	CASSNKGQYYYEQYF
TRBV6-5	-	few	TRBJ1-5	TGTGCCAGCAGCCCCGGGCTTAGCAATCAGCCCCAGCATTTT	CASSPGLSNQPQHF
TRBV27	-	-	TRBJ1-1	TGTGCCAGCAGTTTAGGGGAGATCGACACTGAAGCTTTCTTT	CASSLGEIDTEAFF
TRBV5-1	-	-	TRBJ2-1	TGCGCCAGCAGCTCCAGGCGGGATTTAGTCTCCTACAATGAGCAGTTCTTC	CASSSRRDLVSYNEQFF
TRBV19	-	-	TRBJ1-4	TGTGCCAGTAGTTCCGAAGAAGTCGGGGGGGGGAAACTGTTTTTT	CASSSEEVGGGKLFF
TRBV12-3/TRBV12-4	-	-	TRBJ2-1	TGTGCCAGCAGTTTTGCCAGACATCAGTTCTTC	CASSFARHQFF
TRBV10-3	-	-	TRBJ1-4	TGTGCCATCAGTGAGTCTCAGGGAACTAATGAAAAACTGTTTTTT	CAISESQGTNEKLFF
TRBV3-1/TRBV3-2	TRBD1	-	TRBJ2-5	TGTGCCAGCAGCCAAGACAGGGGGCCAGAGACCCAGTACTTC	CASSQDRGPETQYF
TRBV30	-	-	TRBJ1-3	TGTGCCTGGAGTGTAGGCAGGAGTAGCTCTGGAAACACCATATATTTT	CAWSVGRSSSGNTIYF
TRBV6-5	-	-	TRBJ2-1	TGTGCCAGCAGTCAGTCTAGTAATGAGCAGTTCTTC	CASSQSSNEQFF
TRBV28	-	-	TRBJ1-1	TGTGCCAGCAGCCCCACAGGGATCAACACTGAAGCTTTCTTT	CASSPTGINTEAFF
TRBV30	TRBD1	-	TRBJ1-3	TGTGCCTGGGGACAGGGCACAGGAAACACCATATATTTT	CAWGQGTGNTIYF
TRBV5-1	-	-	TRBJ1-3	TGCGCCAGCAGCCGGTCCGGGAATACCGAAAACACCATATATTTT	CASSRSGNTENTIYF
TRBV11-3	-	-	TRBJ2-3	TGTGCCAGCAGCCTTCAGACAGGCACAGATACGCAGTATTTT	CASSLQTGTDTQYF
TRBV2	-	once	TRBJ1-2	TGTGCCTGCTCAAATGTGGGGCCCAACTATGGCTACACCTTC	CACSNVGPNYGYTF
TRBV20-1	TRBD1	-	TRBJ2-7	TGCGGATACAGGGGGAGCTACGAGCAGTACTTC	CGYRGSYEQYF
TRBV4-2	TRBD1	-	TRBJ1-4	TGTGCCAGCAGCCGAAGCTGGACAGGATTAACAATAAAACTGTTTTTT	CASSRSWTGLTIKLFF
TRBV7-9	-	-	TRBJ1-2	TGTGCCAGCAGCTTAGACGGCGGTCCGACGGATGGCTACACCTTC	CASSLDGGPTDGYTF
TRBV11-2	-	few	TRBJ1-1	TGTGCCAGCAGCTTGAAGAGGAACACTGAAGCTTTCTTT	CASSLKRNTEAFF
TRBV7-2	-	-	TRBJ2-2	TGTGCCAGCAGCCCACCATACGCGAACACCGGGGAGCTGTTTTTT	CASSPPYANTGELFF
TRBV7-3	-	once	TRBJ1-1	TGTGCCAGCAGCTTGGGGCAGACCCTCACCACTGAAGCTTTCTTT	CASSLGQTLTTEAFF
TRBV3-1/TRBV3-2	-	-	TRBJ2-7	TGTGCCAGCAGCCAGTCTCCAGGGTTACAGTACTTC	CASSQSPGLQYF
TRBV29-1	TRBD2	-	TRBJ2-7	TGCAGCGTTGGGACTAGCGGGAGCTCCTACGAGCAGTACTTC	CSVGTSGSSYEQYF